Listed below are T cell receptor beta chains from one sample, sequenced in a study of cytomegalovirus exposure and HLA in healthy donors. Repertoires were generated with immunoSEQ multiplex PCR, while TCRdb's copy carries only in-frame clones and drops some. The table lists 90,000 to 150,000 clones, 70% to 90% of them singletons. Material: PBMCs. These receptors were collected from a woman aged 18-29 years in good health and CMV-seropositive. The CDR3 runs from the conserved cysteine through the conserved F or W. D genes are given only for firm matches. A row's size may be missing; if present it is once, few, many or a size class.

CDR3 protein: CASSFEGGYGYTF
CDR3 DNA: TGTGCCAGCAGTTTCGAAGGGGGCTATGGCTACACCTTC
J gene: TRBJ1-2
D gene: NA
clone size: NA
V gene: TRBV27

CDR3 protein: CASSFQEGTEAFF
CDR3 DNA: TGTGCCAGCAGCTTTCAGGAGGGCACTGAAGCTTTCTTT
J gene: TRBJ1-1
D gene: NA
clone size: NA
V gene: TRBV7-3

CDR3 protein: CASGRGDIYEQYF
CDR3 DNA: TGTGCCAGCGGGAGGGGAGATATCTACGAGCAGTACTTC
J gene: TRBJ2-7
D gene: TRBD2
clone size: NA
V gene: TRBV2

CDR3 protein: CASSVRRTGGPDTQYF
CDR3 DNA: TGCGCCAGCAGCGTTCGTCGGACCGGGGGGCCAGATACGCAGTATTTT
J gene: TRBJ2-3
D gene: NA
clone size: NA
V gene: TRBV4-3

CDR3 protein: CASSHPRGGAGNEQFF
CDR3 DNA: TGTGCCAGCAGCCACCCGCGCGGGGGGGCGGGGAATGAGCAGTTCTTC
J gene: TRBJ2-1
D gene: TRBD2
clone size: NA
V gene: TRBV5-4

CDR3 protein: CASSPDARTAGFFYEQYF
CDR3 DNA: TGCGCCAGCAGCCCGGATGCCCGGACAGCAGGATTCTTTTACGAGCAGTACTTC
J gene: TRBJ2-7
D gene: NA
clone size: NA
V gene: TRBV5-1

CDR3 protein: CASSLNGGGVTYEQYF
CDR3 DNA: TGTGCCAGCAGCTTAAACGGCGGGGGGGTAACCTACGAGCAGTACTTC
J gene: TRBJ2-7
D gene: TRBD2
clone size: NA
V gene: TRBV7-2

CDR3 protein: CASSQDLDREINYGYTF
CDR3 DNA: TGCGCCAGCAGCCAAGATCTCGACAGGGAAATCAACTATGGCTACACCTTC
J gene: TRBJ1-2
D gene: TRBD1
clone size: NA
V gene: TRBV4-3

CDR3 protein: CASSPSGSSYEQYF
CDR3 DNA: TGTGCCAGCAGTCCTAGCGGGAGCTCCTACGAGCAGTACTTC
J gene: TRBJ2-7
D gene: TRBD2
clone size: NA
V gene: TRBV9

CDR3 protein: CASSYRPGRGTEAFF
CDR3 DNA: TGTGCCAGCAGTTACCGGCCAGGGCGGGGCACTGAAGCTTTCTTT
J gene: TRBJ1-1
D gene: NA
clone size: NA
V gene: TRBV6-5

CDR3 protein: CASSQGGTSYEQYF
CDR3 DNA: TGCGCCAGCAGCCAAGGGGGGACTTCCTACGAGCAGTACTTC
J gene: TRBJ2-7
D gene: NA
clone size: NA
V gene: TRBV4-1

CDR3 protein: CASSSFRDRETQYF
CDR3 DNA: TGTGCCAGCAGTTCCTTCCGGGACAGAGAGACCCAGTACTTC
J gene: TRBJ2-5
D gene: TRBD1
clone size: NA
V gene: TRBV28

CDR3 protein: CASSQEDRGAPRHIYSNQPQHF
CDR3 DNA: TGCGCCAGCAGCCAAGAAGACAGGGGGGCCCCGCGCCATATATATAGCAATCAGCCCCAGCATTTT
J gene: TRBJ1-5
D gene: TRBD1
clone size: NA
V gene: TRBV4-1

CDR3 protein: CASSEARSSYNEQFF
CDR3 DNA: TGTGCCAGCAGTGAAGCGCGGAGCTCCTACAATGAGCAGTTCTTC
J gene: TRBJ2-1
D gene: NA
clone size: once
V gene: TRBV6-1

CDR3 protein: CASSLAGGRSSYEQYF
CDR3 DNA: TGTGCCAGCAGCTTAGCGGGCGGGAGAAGCTCCTACGAGCAGTACTTC
J gene: TRBJ2-7
D gene: TRBD2
clone size: once
V gene: TRBV7-2

CDR3 protein: CASSLGLRLAGQETQYF
CDR3 DNA: TGTGCCAGCAGCTTAGGCCTGAGACTAGCGGGCCAAGAGACCCAGTACTTC
J gene: TRBJ2-5
D gene: TRBD2
clone size: NA
V gene: TRBV13

CDR3 protein: CASSQGTGKWNEQFF
CDR3 DNA: TGCGCCAGCAGCCAAGGGACAGGCAAATGGAATGAGCAGTTCTTC
J gene: TRBJ2-1
D gene: TRBD1
clone size: NA
V gene: TRBV4-1

CDR3 protein: CASSLNRASNTEAFF
CDR3 DNA: TGTGCCAGCAGCTTAAACAGGGCCTCGAACACTGAAGCTTTCTTT
J gene: TRBJ1-1
D gene: NA
clone size: NA
V gene: TRBV7-3

CDR3 protein: CASSQGRRGSYNEQFF
CDR3 DNA: TGTGCCAGCAGCCAAGGGCGGCGGGGATCCTACAATGAGCAGTTCTTC
J gene: TRBJ2-1
D gene: NA
clone size: NA
V gene: TRBV14

CDR3 protein: CASRARGLSYEQYF
CDR3 DNA: TGTGCCAGCAGGGCCAGGGGGCTCAGCTACGAGCAGTACTTC
J gene: TRBJ2-7
D gene: TRBD1
clone size: NA
V gene: TRBV28

CDR3 protein: CASRGDSPTQYF
CDR3 DNA: TGTGCCAGCAGGGGGGACAGCCCGACCCAGTACTTC
J gene: TRBJ2-5
D gene: TRBD1
clone size: NA
V gene: TRBV9

CDR3 protein: CASSRDRGIDEQFF
CDR3 DNA: TGTGCCAGTAGCCGCGACAGGGGCATCGATGAGCAGTTCTTC
J gene: TRBJ2-1
D gene: TRBD1
clone size: NA
V gene: TRBV19

CDR3 protein: CASSRGQGYNSPLHF
CDR3 DNA: TGTGCCAGCAGCCGCGGACAGGGGTATAATTCACCCCTCCACTTT
J gene: TRBJ1-6
D gene: TRBD1
clone size: NA
V gene: TRBV6-1

CDR3 protein: CASSLEGRTGELFF
CDR3 DNA: TGTGCCAGCAGCTTGGAGGGGAGGACCGGGGAGCTGTTTTTT
J gene: TRBJ2-2
D gene: NA
clone size: NA
V gene: TRBV5-4

CDR3 protein: CASSYREYYEQYF
CDR3 DNA: TGTGCCAGCAGTTACAGGGAGTACTACGAGCAGTACTTC
J gene: TRBJ2-7
D gene: NA
clone size: NA
V gene: TRBV6-5

CDR3 protein: CASRGTSGGTSTDTQYF
CDR3 DNA: TGTGCCAGCAGGGGGACTAGCGGGGGAACTAGCACAGATACGCAGTATTTT
J gene: TRBJ2-3
D gene: TRBD2
clone size: NA
V gene: TRBV2

CDR3 protein: CASSSRDSEKLFF
CDR3 DNA: TGTGCCAGCAGTTCCCGGGACTCTGAAAAACTGTTTTTT
J gene: TRBJ1-4
D gene: NA
clone size: NA
V gene: TRBV6-6

CDR3 protein: CASSLQLNTEAFF
CDR3 DNA: TGTGCCAGCAGCTTACAGTTGAACACTGAAGCTTTCTTT
J gene: TRBJ1-1
D gene: NA
clone size: NA
V gene: TRBV7-2

CDR3 protein: CASSETSGAGNTIYF
CDR3 DNA: TGTGCCAGCAGTGAAACTTCAGGGGCTGGAAACACCATATATTTT
J gene: TRBJ1-3
D gene: NA
clone size: NA
V gene: TRBV25-1

CDR3 protein: CASSPTSSQPQHF
CDR3 DNA: TGTGCCAGCAGCCCCACTTCATCTCAGCCCCAGCATTTT
J gene: TRBJ1-5
D gene: NA
clone size: NA
V gene: TRBV7-8

CDR3 protein: CASGTRRLFSPLHF
CDR3 DNA: TGTGCCAGCGGGACACGGCGCCTTTTTTCACCCCTCCACTTT
J gene: TRBJ1-6
D gene: NA
clone size: NA
V gene: TRBV5-8

CDR3 protein: CASSPGGVTEAFF
CDR3 DNA: TGCGCCAGCAGCCCCGGGGGGGTCACTGAAGCTTTCTTT
J gene: TRBJ1-1
D gene: NA
clone size: NA
V gene: TRBV5-1

CDR3 protein: CASSMLGAYNEQFF
CDR3 DNA: TGTGCCAGTAGTATGTTGGGAGCCTACAATGAGCAGTTCTTC
J gene: TRBJ2-1
D gene: NA
clone size: NA
V gene: TRBV19

CDR3 protein: CASSPAAGGGTGELFF
CDR3 DNA: TGTGCCAGCAGCCCCGCTGCGGGGGGAGGGACCGGGGAGCTGTTTTTT
J gene: TRBJ2-2
D gene: TRBD2
clone size: NA
V gene: TRBV7-3

CDR3 protein: CASSVRINGPNEQFF
CDR3 DNA: TGTGCCAGCAGCGTACGCATTAATGGGCCCAATGAGCAGTTCTTC
J gene: TRBJ2-1
D gene: NA
clone size: NA
V gene: TRBV9

CDR3 protein: CASRPGTDTQYF
CDR3 DNA: TGTGCCAGTCGACCGGGGACAGATACGCAGTATTTT
J gene: TRBJ2-3
D gene: NA
clone size: NA
V gene: TRBV11-2

CDR3 protein: CASTPSAGGGTEAFF
CDR3 DNA: TGTGCCAGCACCCCAAGCGCCGGGGGTGGGACTGAAGCTTTCTTT
J gene: TRBJ1-1
D gene: NA
clone size: NA
V gene: TRBV7-3

CDR3 protein: CASSLVGQGVDNQPQHF
CDR3 DNA: TGTGCCAGCAGCTTAGTGGGACAGGGGGTTGACAATCAGCCCCAGCATTTT
J gene: TRBJ1-5
D gene: TRBD1
clone size: NA
V gene: TRBV7-9

CDR3 protein: CAKPGQGKEKLFF
CDR3 DNA: TGCGCCAAACCGGGACAGGGTAAGGAAAAACTGTTTTTT
J gene: TRBJ1-4
D gene: TRBD1
clone size: NA
V gene: TRBV10-1

CDR3 protein: CASTSGGETEAFF
CDR3 DNA: TGTGCCAGCACCTCAGGGGGCGAGACTGAAGCTTTCTTT
J gene: TRBJ1-1
D gene: TRBD1
clone size: NA
V gene: TRBV9